This T cell receptor (beta chain) derives from a study of cytomegalovirus exposure and HLA in healthy donors (dated by TCRdb to about 2017). Broadly, across the study: According to an earlier analysis of around 600 of the donors, about 179 million T cells yielded 90 million to 140 million unique TCR beta sequences and about 300 Gb of sequence data. The study was designed to test whether signatures of past pathogen exposure could be identified by cataloging public T cell receptors. Four to six DR-DQ haplotypes were handled as single units for association and clustering, since linkage in the cohort was strong. A later analysis re-examined previously published TCR beta repertoires from hundreds of donors and added high-resolution HLA genotyping to investigate patterns of TCR occurrence. Rather than using new phenotypic data, the later analysis identified candidate immune exposures from TCR beta sequences and from how often those sequences occurred across donors. The T cell repertoires of 700 or so subjects were profiled by immunosequencing and related to cytomegalovirus serostatus. All discovery cohort repertoires had been generated on a single sequencing platform. Genome-wide SNP genotypes for about 60% of the roughly 670 donors were used in a later genetic analysis, which treated that subset as a discovery cohort. An earlier analysis of 587 of the donors applied high-throughput TCR beta sequencing to assess whether each TCR beta V gene segment acted as functional or pseudogenic. Among the roughly 400 genotyped donors, around 81% belonged to the genetic ancestry cluster associated with self-reported Caucasian donors. High-throughput TCR immunosequencing, statistical association of individual TCRs with disease status, and machine learning were combined to predict cytomegalovirus infection status. Donor age, sex, ethnicity and CMV serostatus were collected together with the repertoire data. Along with the 666-subject first cohort, a separate validation cohort of some 130 different subjects was used. On average, roughly 250,000 unique TCR beta nucleotide sequences were sequenced per donor among fewer than 500 genotyped donors of the cohort, with 15% to 20% of those sequences being non-productive. Roughly 300 gigabases of sequencing data and tens of millions of unique TCR sequences made up an early release that covered approximately 620 HLA-typed donors. Both class I and class II loci were covered by HLA typing, at four-digit resolution. Typing coverage varied by locus: about 620-630 donors for A, B, C, DRB1 and DQB1; about 520 for DQA1; over 600 for DPA1; approximately 450 for DPB1. Points the paper makes about the study in general: A few of the identified cytomegalovirus-associated TCR beta chains were confirmed in vitro to be specific for cytomegalovirus antigens. A group of highly shared sequence variants was considered likely to be a technical artifact of the sequencing pipeline. Because counts were too low, roughly 18 rarely observed V segments, including chromosome 9 orphons, were left out of the earlier analysis of approximately 580 of the donors. Because some donors lacked HLA typing at each locus, the association tests relied only on the typed subset. In a later genetic analysis, a missense DCLRE1C variant was associated with V-gene and J-gene trimming of TCR beta chains, and the association was replicated in an independent cohort. A further reported finding was that TCR beta sequences accurately predicted the HLA-A and HLA-B alleles for most subjects in the first cohort. It was suggested by the authors that the approach could potentially be generalized to other disease states and immunological phenotypes. In a later genetic analysis, fewer N-insertions in productive TCRs were reported among donors in an Asian-associated ancestry cluster than the approximately 710-donor mean. A later analysis found that most CMV-associated TCR beta chains appeared HLA-restricted, with HLA associations seemingly driven largely by CMV exposure. The presence/absence analyses assumed that sequencing depth was roughly uniform across donors, and that assumption may not be true. In both the original and validation cohorts, the classifier was reported to diagnose cytomegalovirus status with high specificity and sensitivity. Some IMGT-functional V segments, including TRBV6-2 and TRBV6-3, could not be distinguished by the 87-base-pair reads and were therefore excluded. Linkage disequilibrium might explain the correlated functional status among segregating V segments, but an unknown experimental factor could not be excluded. A later analysis found that TCR association rates varied across HLA loci, with DRB1 alleles showing the most associated TCRs and HLA-C alleles the fewest. When HLA alleles, especially DR and DQ, strongly co-occurred, attributing TCR associations to individual alleles was difficult. In the study, around 160 TCR beta chains were listed as associated with cytomegalovirus. Specific HLA alleles were associated with 15,000 to 20,000 TCR beta sequences at a false discovery rate of 0.05 in a later analysis. Immune exposure information for the cohort was limited to CMV serostatus. A later analysis found that HLA-associated TCR beta chains were more clonally expanded and had lower generation probabilities than equally common non-associated chains. Several of the top co-occurrence clusters appeared to be linked to parvovirus B19, influenza, CMV and Epstein-Barr virus, according to a later analysis. Across donors, most TCR sequences were observed very rarely, whereas some public TCRs were present in many individuals. Only TCR beta chains were sequenced in this cohort, and the absence of alpha or paired-chain data limited detectable features. Broadly in line with IMGT annotations, most TCR beta V segments showed up in productive rearrangements about 87% or about 30% of the time in an earlier analysis of around 600 of the donors.

The germline V gene specifies ENHRY as CDR1 and SYGVKD as CDR2. V sheds 0 bases and J sheds 5 bases, leaving 13 bases between their ends. Taken from cysteine to phenylalanine, the CDR3 has 15 residues. The CDR3 DNA has 45 bases and is translated from base 1. In total, more than 500 healthy bone marrow donors made up the cohort. All cohort members were sampled while nominally healthy, although unrecorded immune exposures were likely present. The donor tested CMV seropositive, placing the donor among the approximately 310 seropositive members of the cohort. Each donor provided a peripheral blood sample, and peripheral blood mononuclear cells were used for TCR beta sequencing. Genomic DNA extraction from the blood cell samples was performed with the Qiagen DNeasy Blood Extraction Kit. The library came from the immunoSEQ multiplex PCR assay. For the multiplex PCR, a mixture combining 60 forward primers for TCR Vbeta segments and 13 reverse primers for TCR Jbeta segments was used. Amplification of the CDR3 region of rearranged TCR beta genes was performed with a multiplex PCR assay on genomic DNA. Amplified TCR beta libraries were sequenced as 87-base-pair reads on the Illumina HiSeq System. Turning to the authors' computational methods: A later analysis tallied around 87 million unique TCR beta chains across the 550 to 850 repertoires, and 10 million to 11 million of those chains were shared by two or more donors. Raw reads were error-corrected and collapsed into unique sequences by a nearest-neighbor algorithm in which closely related sequences were merged to remove PCR and sequencing errors. V, D and J gene segments were assigned by aligning CDR3 sequences to IMGT reference sequences. For a sequence to be retained, a match of at least six nucleotides was required to both a V gene segment and a J gene segment. Rearrangements were called productive when the CDR3 lacked stop codons and stayed in frame with V and J; all others were non-productive. CDR3 was defined according to IMGT convention as the region running from the second conserved V-encoded cysteine to the conserved J-encoded phenylalanine. The earlier analysis of 450 to 750 of the donors excluded any sequence lacking an unambiguous match to a single V gene segment. In an earlier analysis of roughly 600 of the donors, a V segment was called functional when productive rearrangements were above 56.7%, and segregating when the standard deviation between donors exceeded 5%. A statistical classification framework was built for diagnosing cytomegalovirus status from the catalog of TCR beta chain sequences. In a later analysis, TCR nucleotide sequences were compared against IMGT/GENE-DB human TR gene sequences so that V and J genes could be assigned. A later analysis assigned CDR3 sequences and most-parsimonious VDJ recombination scenarios with the TCRdist pipeline. In a later analysis, each TCR beta chain was defined by its CDR3 amino acid sequence together with its V-gene family, and reads without a unique V-gene family were excluded. To address suspected cross-contamination and a sequencing artifact, a later analysis removed a few hundred highly shared, low-generation-probability nucleotide sequences. In a later analysis, a clonal expansion index for each public chain was calculated from normalized within-repertoire ranks of inferred template counts. Generation probabilities in a later analysis came from a VDJ recombination model fitted to out-of-frame rearrangements, and those results were checked against IGoR. Hypergeometric tests were used in a later analysis to score TCR-TCR, TCR-HLA and TCR-CMV co-occurrence, with a repertoire-size bias correction applied to the TCR pairs. False discovery rates were estimated in a later analysis by permuting HLA or CMV assignments 20 times. In a later analysis, co-occurring TCRs were grouped using DBSCAN, and TCRdist sequence similarity was added for clustering within HLA-allele-positive subsets. Co-occurrence clustering excluded repertoires with fewer than 30,000 or more than 120,000 public chains, plus five with anomalous nucleotide sharing. In its TCRdb copy, this immuneACCESS table keeps in-frame sequences only and misses some clones. Where compared with another copy, unresolved V genes explain less than half of these, and the others have no known cause. Clone size and V and J calls were adopted from that table, with D and trimming inferred from the DNA. Counted in this sample were approximately 100,000 clones; 60% to 80% of them appeared once. About 4.3% of the sample goes to the ten largest clones.

Details on this clone: Its binding antigen is unknown. No quality values exist for individual bases; no much larger clone is one base distant.

This TCR derives from a woman younger than 30 in good health and CMV-seropositive. Input material: PBMCs. Rearrangement joined TRBV10-3 to TRBJ2-5; matching of 5 bases hints at TRBD1 as the D gene. The DNA sequence reads TGTGCCATCAGTGAGTCCAGGGTAGCTGGGGAGACCCAGTACTTC. It specifies CAISESRVAGETQYF.